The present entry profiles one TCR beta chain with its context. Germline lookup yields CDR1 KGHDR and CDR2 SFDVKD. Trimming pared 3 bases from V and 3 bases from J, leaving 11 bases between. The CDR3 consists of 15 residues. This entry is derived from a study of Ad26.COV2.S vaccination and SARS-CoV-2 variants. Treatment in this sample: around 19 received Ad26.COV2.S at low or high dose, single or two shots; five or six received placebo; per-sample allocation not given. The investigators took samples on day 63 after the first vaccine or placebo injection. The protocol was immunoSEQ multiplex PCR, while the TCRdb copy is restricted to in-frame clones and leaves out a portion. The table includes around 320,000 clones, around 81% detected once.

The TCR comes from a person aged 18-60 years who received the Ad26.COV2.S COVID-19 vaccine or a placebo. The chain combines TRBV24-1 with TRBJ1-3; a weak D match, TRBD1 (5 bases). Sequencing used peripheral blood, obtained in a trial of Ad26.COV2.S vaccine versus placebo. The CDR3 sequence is CATSDVGQGGNTIYF. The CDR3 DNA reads TGTGCCACCAGTGATGTGGGGCAGGGTGGAAACACCATATATTTT.